Here is one T cell receptor beta chain with its context. This clonotype has more than one count but fewer than ten. The antigen this receptor binds is unknown. No qualities accompany the bases; no much larger clone lies one base away. The library was prepared using PCR. The instrument given in TCRdb is Illumina HiSeq 2500. Molecular barcoding was employed in the preparation of TCR libraries, with unique molecular identifiers being used to normalize TCRbeta repertoire quantification. The raw public data were reprocessed by TCRdb itself: fastp quality trimming at Q25, MiXCR clonotype calling, in-frame beta chains only. Every entry covers one CDR3 protein and lists the most common genes and DNA from its rows. The sample table lists around 270,000 distinct CDR3 sequences, roughly 8.2% of them with a count of one. The ten largest clones capture about 9.1% of the sample. This sample is part of a study of T-cell reconstitution after alpha-beta-depleted transplantation in children (dated by TCRdb to 2015 to 2016). In the study overall: Using TCR repertoire profiling, the study followed T-cell immune reconstitution in a quantitative way in children after TCRalphabeta/CD19-depleted allogeneic hematopoietic cell transplantation.

Based on the germline V gene (reference sequence), the CDR1 and CDR2 sequences are LNHDA and SQIVND. The CDR3 goes from the cysteine to the phenylalanine over 13 residues. Here the CDR3 DNA is all that survives: 39 bases in frame from base 1. Trimming costs V 0 bases and J 9 bases, and their ends lie 11 bases apart. Study-wide conclusions, independent of this receptor: The apparently early recovery of alphabetaT-cell counts about two months after transplant reportedly depended on only several hundred rapidly expanded clones that came from non-depleted graft cells. The high TCRbeta diversity at day 60 in some patients was ascribed to recipient T cells and intrathymic progenitors that had survived conditioning. Over subsequent months, a decline in hyperexpanded clone frequencies was noted, and after one year, T-cell counts and TCRbeta diversity were mostly ascribed to newly produced T cells.

The label giving this sample's treatment or condition can be read as: allogeneic hematopoietic cell transplantation with graft depleted of TCRalphabeta T cells and CD19 B cells. TCRalphabeta/CD19-depleted allogeneic hematopoietic cell grafts were given to the transplant recipients, all of whom were children. Sequencing used peripheral blood, obtained 360 days after TCRalphabeta/CD19-depleted stem cell transplant. The sequence derives from a female patient between 2 and 15 years old who had a stem cell transplant for Fanconi anemia, so the T cells may come from the graft donor. This chain is built from TRBV19 and TRBJ1-1; the D segment cannot be called with confidence. CDR3 loop: CASSIDGEEKAFF. The nucleotides are TGTGCCAGTAGTATAGATGGCGAAGAAAAAGCTTTCTTT.